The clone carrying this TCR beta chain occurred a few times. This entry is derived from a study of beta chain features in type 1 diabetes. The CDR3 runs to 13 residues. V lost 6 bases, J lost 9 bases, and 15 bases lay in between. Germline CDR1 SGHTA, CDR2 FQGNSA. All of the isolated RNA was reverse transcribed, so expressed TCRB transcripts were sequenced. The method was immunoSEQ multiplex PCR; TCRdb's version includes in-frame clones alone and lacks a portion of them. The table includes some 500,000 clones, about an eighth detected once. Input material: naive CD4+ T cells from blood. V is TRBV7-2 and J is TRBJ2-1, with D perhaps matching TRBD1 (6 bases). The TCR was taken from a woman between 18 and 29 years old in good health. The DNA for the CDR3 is TGTGCCAGCAGACTTTCCAGGGACACTGAGCAGTTCTTC. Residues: CASRLSRDTEQFF.